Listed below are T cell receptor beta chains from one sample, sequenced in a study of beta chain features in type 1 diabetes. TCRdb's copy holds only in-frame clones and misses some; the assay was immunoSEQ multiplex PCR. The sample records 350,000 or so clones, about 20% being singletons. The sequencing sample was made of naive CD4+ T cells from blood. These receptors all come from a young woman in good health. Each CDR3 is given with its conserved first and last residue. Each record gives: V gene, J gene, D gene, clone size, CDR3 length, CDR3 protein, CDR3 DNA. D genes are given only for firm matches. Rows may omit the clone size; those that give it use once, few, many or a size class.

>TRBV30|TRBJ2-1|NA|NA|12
CAWSVVSDEQFF
TGTGCCTGGAGTGTTGTGTCTGATGAGCAGTTCTTC
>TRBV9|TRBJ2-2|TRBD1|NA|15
CASSAGTANTGELFF
TGTGCCAGCAGCGCTGGGACAGCAAACACCGGGGAGCTGTTTTTT
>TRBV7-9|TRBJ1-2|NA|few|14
CASSLADTPRGYTF
TGTGCCAGCAGCTTAGCAGATACGCCCCGGGGCTACACCTTC
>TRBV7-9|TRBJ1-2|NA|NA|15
CASSRETVFGYGYTF
TGTGCCAGCAGCCGGGAAACAGTATTCGGCTATGGCTACACCTTC
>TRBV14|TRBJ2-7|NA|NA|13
CASSLDSRYEQYF
TGTGCCAGCAGCCTGGACAGTCGGTACGAGCAGTACTTC
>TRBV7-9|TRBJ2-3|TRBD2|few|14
CASSLSGMVDTQYF
TGTGCCAGCAGCTTAAGCGGGATGGTGGATACGCAGTATTTT
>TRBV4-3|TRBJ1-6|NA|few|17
CASSHPGGGSKNSPLHF
TGCGCCAGCAGCCACCCCGGCGGGGGCTCAAAGAATTCACCCCTCCACTTT
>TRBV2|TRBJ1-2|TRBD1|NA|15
CASSGYEGQVGGYTF
TGTGCCAGCAGTGGTTATGAAGGACAGGTCGGCGGCTACACCTTC
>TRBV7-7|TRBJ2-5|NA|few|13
CASSSDRKETQYF
TGTGCTAGCAGCTCGGACAGAAAAGAGACCCAGTACTTC
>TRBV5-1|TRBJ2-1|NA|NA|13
CASSLLQNNEQFF
TGCGCCAGCAGCTTGCTACAGAACAATGAGCAGTTCTTC
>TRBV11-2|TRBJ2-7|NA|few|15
CASSARTGYSYEQYF
TGTGCCAGCAGCGCCCGCACAGGGTACTCCTACGAGCAGTACTTC
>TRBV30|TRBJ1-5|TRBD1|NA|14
CAWSHGQEGQPQHF
TGTGCCTGGAGTCACGGACAGGAGGGGCAGCCCCAGCATTTT
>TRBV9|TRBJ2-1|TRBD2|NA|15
CASSVVSSGSGEQFF
TGTGCCAGCAGCGTAGTTTCTAGCGGGAGCGGTGAGCAGTTCTTC
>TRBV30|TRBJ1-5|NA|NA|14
CAWNVDGLNQPQHF
TGTGCCTGGAATGTGGACGGACTCAATCAGCCCCAGCATTTT
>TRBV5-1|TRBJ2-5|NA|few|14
CASSYTAAQETQYF
TGCGCCAGCAGCTATACAGCGGCTCAAGAGACCCAGTACTTC
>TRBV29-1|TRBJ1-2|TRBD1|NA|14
CSGESGGAANGYTF
TGCAGCGGGGAGTCAGGGGGCGCGGCGAATGGCTACACCTTC
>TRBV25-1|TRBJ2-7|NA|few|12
CASSELEGKQYF
TGTGCCAGCAGTGAATTGGAGGGGAAGCAGTACTTC
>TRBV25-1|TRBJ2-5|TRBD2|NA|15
CASSMLAGGRETQYF
TGTGCCAGCAGTATGCTAGCGGGGGGGCGGGAGACCCAGTACTTC
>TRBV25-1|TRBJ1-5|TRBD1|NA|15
CASSPEGGPGQPQHF
TGTGCCAGCAGCCCTGAAGGGGGCCCCGGGCAGCCCCAGCATTTT
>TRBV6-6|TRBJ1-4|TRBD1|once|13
CAGHRGTNEKLFF
TGTGCCGGCCACAGGGGAACTAATGAAAAACTGTTTTTT
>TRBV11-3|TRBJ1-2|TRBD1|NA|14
CASSYPGQHYGYTF
TGTGCCAGCAGCTACCCGGGACAGCACTATGGCTACACCTTC
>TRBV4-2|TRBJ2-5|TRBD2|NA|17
CASSQGVSGGTQETQYF
TGTGCCAGCAGCCAAGGGGTGAGCGGGGGGACGCAAGAGACCCAGTACTTC